This TCR beta chain is from a study of blood T cell repertoires in COVID-19. Across the whole study: From the United States, Italy and Spain came samples of acute and convalescent COVID-19. PBMCs, B-cell-depleted T cells, or T cells provided the cDNA or gDNA that made up the material.

Measured with immunoSEQ multiplex PCR; TCRdb has only the in-frame clones, and not every one. This sample has about 290,000 clones; approximately 91% occur once, and the top ten carry 0.94%. The V and J ends lost 0 bases and 4 bases respectively, with 12 bases between them. The CDR3 sequence is 15 residues long. Germline V gene sequence: CDR1 MNHNS, CDR2 SASEGT. The clonotype was recovered from a woman in her forties who had recovered from COVID-19. The chain recombines TRBV6-1 with TRBJ2-5; D gene uncertain. The sample taken for sequencing was peripheral blood. CDR3 sequence reads: CASSEAGSRSETQYF. The CDR3 bases are TGTGCCAGCAGTGAAGCAGGCAGCAGGTCAGAGACCCAGTACTTC.